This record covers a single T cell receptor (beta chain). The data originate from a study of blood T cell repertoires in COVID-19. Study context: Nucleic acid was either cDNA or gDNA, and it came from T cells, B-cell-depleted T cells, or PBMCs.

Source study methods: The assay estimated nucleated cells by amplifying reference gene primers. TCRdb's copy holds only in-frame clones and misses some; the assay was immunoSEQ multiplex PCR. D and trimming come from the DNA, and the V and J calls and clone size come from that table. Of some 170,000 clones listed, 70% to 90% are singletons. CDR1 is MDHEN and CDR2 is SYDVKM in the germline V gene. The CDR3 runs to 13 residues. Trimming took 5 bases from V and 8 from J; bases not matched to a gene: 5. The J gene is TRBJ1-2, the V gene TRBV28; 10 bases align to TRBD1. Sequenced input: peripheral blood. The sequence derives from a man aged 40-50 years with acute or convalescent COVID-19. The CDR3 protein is CASSTRTGGGYTF. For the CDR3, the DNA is TGTGCCAGCAGTACCCGGACAGGGGGGGGCTACACCTTC.